The T cell receptor beta chain under discussion was sequenced for a study of T cell repertoires in cytomegalovirus infection. Overall study context: The authors relied on CMV epitopes, both recently identified HLA-C-restricted and well-studied HLA-B-restricted.

The germline gives CDR1 KGHSH, CDR2 LQKENI. The CDR3 spans 14 residues. V lost 3 bases to trimming and J lost 5 bases, with 11 bases between them. Study observations and caveats: Identification of carriers of CMV plus the relevant HLA was performed using cumulative public TCR beta family frequency. In two of eight donors, the top clonotype was HLA-C-restricted CMV-specific.

In its sample, this clonotype was seen a few times. The antigen remains unidentified. TCRdb reprocessed the reads with MiXCR, giving one entry per CDR3 protein. The sample lists 900,000 to 950,000 distinct CDR3 sequences, around 31% seen once, with around 15% in the top ten. The receptor was isolated from a human donor in good health (CMV status not recorded). Some clones in this sample may be carry-over from other donors' samples. The specimen was cultured CD8+ T cells from PBMCs, collected from culture after CMV antigen stimulation. The chain is built from TRBV18 and TRBJ1-5; unclear D gene. CDR3 in DNA: TGTGCCAGCTCACCGGGTAGGGTCGATCAGCCCCAGCATTTT. Its translation is CASSPGRVDQPQHF.